The 8 T cell receptor beta chains below all came from one sample that was sequenced in a study of T cell repertoires in cytomegalovirus infection. MiXCR was run by TCRdb on the reads, yielding one entry per CDR3 protein. The sample includes fewer than 55,000 distinct CDR3 sequences, around a fifth of them seen just once. Their specific antigens are unknown. Sample: CD8+ T cells from cultured PBMCs, taken from culture after CMV antigen stimulation. The receptors derive from a human donor in good health (CMV status not recorded). Some clones in this sample may be carry-over from other donors' samples.

This clonotype has just a few counts. The rearrangement links TRBV27 to TRBJ1-5, with D unresolved. CDR3 length equals 14 residues. V was trimmed by 4 bases and J by 3 bases, leaving 10 bases between them. Per germline, CDR1 MNHEY and CDR2 SMNVEV (reference sequence). CDR3 DNA sequence: TGTGCCAGCAGTTCCCACAGTTTCAATCAGCCCCAGCATTTT. It is translated as CASSSHSFNQPQHF.

V usage is TRBV7-9 and J usage is TRBJ1-6, with D perhaps matching TRBD1 (5 bases). Looked up from germline, CDR1 is SEHNR and CDR2 is FQNEAQ (reference sequence). The CDR3 is 13 amino acids. The V end lost 1 base, the J end lost 10 bases, and 8 bases lay between the germline ends. The chain's CDR3 is CASSLGRGSPLHF. CDR3 in DNA: TGTGCCAGCAGCTTAGGGCGGGGCTCACCCCTCCACTTT.

V gene TRBV7-7 combines with J gene TRBJ2-5; 7 bases are shared with TRBD2. CDR3 length equals 13 residues. The V and J ends lost 6 bases and 3 bases, in that order; junction bases with no gene match: 4. CDR1 is SSHAT and CDR2 is FNYEAQ in the germline V gene (reference sequence). In DNA, the CDR3 is TGTGCCAGCAGGCTCGCGGGGGAAGAGACCCAGTACTTC. It is translated as CASRLAGEETQYF.

The rearrangement joins TRBV7-2 to TRBJ2-1; D call uncertain. The V gene's germline CDR1 is SGHTA and CDR2 FQGNSA. The CDR3 spans 15 residues. Deletions cut 0 bases from V and 3 bases from J, with 9 bases between. The CDR3 protein is CASSLAGGIYNEQFF. The CDR3 DNA reads as TGTGCCAGCAGCTTAGCGGGCGGTATCTACAATGAGCAGTTCTTC.

In DNA form, the CDR3 reads TGTGCCAGCAGTGAAGCGTTCGGGGTCTATGGCTACACCTTC. It encodes CASSEAFGVYGYTF. The chain is built from TRBV6-1 and TRBJ1-2; D gene ambiguous. The CDR3 spans 14 residues. The germline V gene encodes CDR1 MNHNS and CDR2 SASEGT. Trimming shortened V by 0 bases and J by 4 bases, and 9 bases separated the two germline ends.

This clonotype has a handful of counts. The chain couples TRBV12-3 or TRBV12-4 to TRBJ1-1, with TRBD1 as a possible D gene (5 bases). The germline V and J ends were trimmed by 3 bases and 3 bases, with 11 bases remaining between them. CDR3 length: 14 residues. This CDR3 reads CASSFTGTDTEAFF. CDR3 sequence (DNA): TGTGCCAGCAGTTTCACCGGGACGGACACTGAAGCTTTCTTT.

This clonotype came up a few times. This rearrangement joins TRBV7-8 to TRBJ2-2, with D maybe TRBD2 (6 bases). The CDR3 is 15 amino acids. Germline CDR1 is SGHVS and CDR2 is FQNEAQ. The V and J ends lost 5 bases and 6 bases respectively, with 16 bases between them. The CDR3 region is CASSGPGDRAGELFF. The CDR3 DNA follows: TGTGCCAGCAGCGGGCCGGGGGATCGGGCCGGGGAGCTGTTTTTT.

This clonotype was picked up one time. The V and J genes are TRBV5-1 and TRBJ2-1, with TRBD2 matching over 10 bases. J lost 6 bases, V lost 2 bases, and 11 bases had no gene match. CDR3 length equals 17 residues. Germline V CDR1 and CDR2: SGHRS, YFSETQ. CDR3 sequence (DNA): TGCGCCAGCAGCTTCTTCCCTAGCGGGGGAGTTTTCAATGAGCAGTTCTTC. Amino acid sequence: CASSFFPSGGVFNEQFF.